This T cell receptor (beta chain) emerged from a study of blood T cell repertoires in COVID-19. As for the study in general: From T cells, B-cell-depleted T cells, or PBMCs came the material, which was cDNA or gDNA.

The CDR3 has 14 amino acids. In germline, CDR1 is SEHNR, CDR2 FQNEAQ (reference sequence). V lost 4 bases and J 4 bases, leaving 13 bases between the germline ends. This clone was seen more than once but under ten times. Only in-frame clones appear in the TCRdb table, and some are missing; sequencing was by immunoSEQ multiplex PCR. Found here are around 310,000 clones, 89% of them singletons; the top ten hold over 8.5%. The gene calls are TRBV7-9 and TRBJ2-5, with D tentatively TRBD2 (5 bases). Sample: PBMCs or T cells enriched from blood (not recorded which). The sequence derives from a woman aged 30 to 39 who had recovered from COVID-19. This CDR3 reads CASSYIATRETQYF. The CDR3 nucleotides are TGTGCCAGCAGCTATATAGCGACTCGAGAGACCCAGTACTTC. Full variable domain (remainder filled in from reference TRBV7-9 and TRBJ2-5): DTGVSQNPRHKITKRGQNVTFRCDPISEHNRLYWYRQTLGQGPEFLTYFQNEAQLEKSRLLSDRFSAERPKGSFSTLEIQRTEQGDSAMYLCASSYIATRETQYFGPGTRLLVL.